The rows below give T cell receptor beta chains drawn from one sample of a study of T cells expressing NK-cell markers. TCRdb reprocessed the 5' RACE reads and stores each CDR3 protein as one record, lacking DNA. The listing contains fewer than 400,000 distinct CDR3 sequences. Sequenced sample: blood T cells: a sorted CD56 or NKG2C T cell subset, CD4+ or CD8+ T cells, or bulk PBMC T cells (not recorded which). The receptors shown here come from a woman in her forties or fifties in good health. Both conserved end residues are part of each CDR3. Fields, in order: J gene, V gene, CDR3 protein.

>TRBJ2-5|TRBV2
CASIPQRIETQYF
>TRBJ2-1|TRBV24-1
CATSDLPFDSYNEQFF
>TRBJ2-3|TRBV4-2
CASSQEWEGADTQYF
>TRBJ2-1|TRBV6-5
CASSYRTSGGYNEQFF
>TRBJ2-7|TRBV27
CASSQAGRSSYEQYF
>TRBJ2-2|TRBV12-5
CASGLALAGADAGELFF
>TRBJ1-1|TRBV18
CASSPRGLDTEAFF
>TRBJ1-6|TRBV2
CASRRASHDSPLHF
>TRBJ1-2|TRBV15
CATSSTGTPHYGYTF
>TRBJ2-1|TRBV7-7
CASSFSGSNEQFF
>TRBJ1-1|TRBV7-8
CASSLSPNSRAFF
>TRBJ2-2|TRBV21-1
CASSSPFGPTGELFF
>TRBJ1-5|TRBV5-6
CASSLQTGGQPQHF
>TRBJ2-3|TRBV13
CASSFPGDGSGEDTQYF
>TRBJ1-4|TRBV12-3/TRBV12-4
CASSPGGGTNEKLFF
>TRBJ2-1|TRBV20-1
CSAPRLAGGHEQFF
>TRBJ1-5|TRBV7-8
CASSLAPQDRNQPQHF
>TRBJ2-3|TRBV7-9
CASSLRGTGVAGDTQYF
>TRBJ1-2|TRBV10-3
CASGGTGLVSYGYTF
>TRBJ1-2|TRBV6-5
CASSPQGSYGYTF
>TRBJ2-1|TRBV20-1
CSARAYDRGSYNEQFF
>TRBJ2-1|TRBV3-1
CASSQAPGSYNEQFF
>TRBJ2-1|TRBV27
CASSLGMGTGEQFF
>TRBJ1-2|TRBV7-9
CASSLEVVTGDYGYTF
>TRBJ2-2|TRBV4-1
CASSQEADRFDTGELFF
>TRBJ2-2|TRBV28
CASGGQAGQTGELFF
>TRBJ2-3|TRBV7-2
CASSLTGKRTDTQYF
>TRBJ2-6|TRBV2
CASSGTGGIAGANVLTF
>TRBJ2-1|TRBV7-2
CASSSQHRGRFGNEQFF
>TRBJ1-4|TRBV3-1
CASSQGQVGEKLFF
>TRBJ2-3|TRBV4-1
CASSPRERGDTQYF
>TRBJ1-3|TRBV4-1
CASSQSGPGTGNSGNTIYF
>TRBJ2-2|TRBV24-1
CATSGQGRVNTGELFF
>TRBJ2-5|TRBV29-1
CSVELAAWETQYF
>TRBJ1-1|TRBV12-3/TRBV12-4
CASSLPLGGTEAFF
>TRBJ1-1|TRBV5-5
CASSLILDAGRAFF
>TRBJ2-7|TRBV20-1
CSVSGAGGASYEQYF
>TRBJ1-1|TRBV3-1
CASSEPGNTEAFF
>TRBJ1-1|TRBV5-5
CASSKGLEAFF
>TRBJ2-2|TRBV12-3/TRBV12-4
CASTFSGNTGELFF
>TRBJ2-7|TRBV14
CASSRDRVIEQYF
>TRBJ2-1|TRBV5-6
CASSTGDRGSYYNEQFF
>TRBJ1-5|TRBV6-5
CASSRDGYQPQHF
>TRBJ1-6|TRBV29-1
CSFAWTEGSPLHF
>TRBJ2-7|TRBV27
CASSLSGQGKWSYEQYF